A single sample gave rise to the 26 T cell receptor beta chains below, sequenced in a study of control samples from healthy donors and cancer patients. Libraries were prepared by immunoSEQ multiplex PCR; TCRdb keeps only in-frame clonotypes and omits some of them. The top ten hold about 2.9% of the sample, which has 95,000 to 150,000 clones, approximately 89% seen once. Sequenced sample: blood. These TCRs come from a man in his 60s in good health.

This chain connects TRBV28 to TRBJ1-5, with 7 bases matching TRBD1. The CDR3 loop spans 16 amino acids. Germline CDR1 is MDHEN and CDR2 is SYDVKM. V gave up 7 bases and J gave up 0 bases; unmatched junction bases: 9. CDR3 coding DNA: TGTGCCAGCAAAATCCCGGGACAGCTTAGCAATCAGCCCCAGCATTTT. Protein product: CASKIPGQLSNQPQHF.

CDR3: CASSVGRVGGYTF. Here the CDR3 DNA reads TGTGCCAGCAGTGTGGGCAGGGTCGGTGGCTACACCTTC. The gene calls are TRBV5-6 and TRBJ1-2, with D possibly matching TRBD1 (5 bases). This CDR3 is 13 amino acids long. CDR1 SGHDT and CDR2 YYEEEE come from the germline V gene. Between the trimmed V and J ends, which lost 5 bases and 7 bases, there was a span of 15 bases. The entire variable domain, with the rest obtained from reference TRBV5-6 and TRBJ1-2, is as follows: DAGVTQSPTHLIKTRGQQVTLRCSPKSGHDTVSWYQQALGQGPQFIFQYYEEEERQRGNFPDRFSGHQFPNYSSELNVNALLLGDSALYLCASSVGRVGGYTFGSGTRLTVV.

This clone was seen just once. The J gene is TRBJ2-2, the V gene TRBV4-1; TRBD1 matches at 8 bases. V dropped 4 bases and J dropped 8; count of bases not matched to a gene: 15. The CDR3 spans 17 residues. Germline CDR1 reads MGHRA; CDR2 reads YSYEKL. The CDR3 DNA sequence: TGCGCCAGCAGCCTGGGACAGGTCCCCCTCGAGTGGGGGGAGCTGTTTTTT. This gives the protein CASSLGQVPLEWGELFF.

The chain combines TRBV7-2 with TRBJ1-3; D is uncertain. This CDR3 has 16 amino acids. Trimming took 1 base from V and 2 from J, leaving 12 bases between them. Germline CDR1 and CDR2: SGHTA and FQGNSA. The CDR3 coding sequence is TGTGCCAGCAGCTTAGGCGCTGGGAGTCCTGGAAACACCATATATTTT. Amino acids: CASSLGAGSPGNTIYF. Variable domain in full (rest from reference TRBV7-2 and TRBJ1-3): GAGVSQSPSNKVTEKGKDVELRCDPISGHTALYWYRQSLGQGLEFLIYFQGNSAPDKSGLPSDRFSAERTGGSVSTLTIQRTQQEDSAVYLCASSLGAGSPGNTIYFGEGSWLTVV.

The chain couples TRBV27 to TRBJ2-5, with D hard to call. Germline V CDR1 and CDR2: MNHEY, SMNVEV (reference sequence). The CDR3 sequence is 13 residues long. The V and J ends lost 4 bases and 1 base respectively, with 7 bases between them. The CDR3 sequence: CASSSWPQETQYF. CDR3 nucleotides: TGTGCCAGCAGTTCCTGGCCCCAAGAGACCCAGTACTTC.

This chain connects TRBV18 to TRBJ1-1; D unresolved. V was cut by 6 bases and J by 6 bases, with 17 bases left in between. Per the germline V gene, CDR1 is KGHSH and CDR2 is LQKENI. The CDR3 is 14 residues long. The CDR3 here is CASSLLSGMAEAFF. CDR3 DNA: TGTGCCAGCTCTCTTTTATCCGGGATGGCTGAAGCTTTCTTT.

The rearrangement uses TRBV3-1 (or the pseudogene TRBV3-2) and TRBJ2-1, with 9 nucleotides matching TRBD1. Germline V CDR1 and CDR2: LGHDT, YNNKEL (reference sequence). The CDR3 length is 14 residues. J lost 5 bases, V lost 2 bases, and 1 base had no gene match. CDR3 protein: CASSQRTGDNEQFF. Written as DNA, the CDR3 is TGTGCCAGCAGCCAACGGACAGGGGACAATGAGCAGTTCTTC.

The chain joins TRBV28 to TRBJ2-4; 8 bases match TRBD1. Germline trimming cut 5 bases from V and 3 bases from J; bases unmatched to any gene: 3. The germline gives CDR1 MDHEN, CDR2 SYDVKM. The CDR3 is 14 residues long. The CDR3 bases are TGTGCCAGCAGTACACAGGGGGTCAAAAACATTCAGTACTTC. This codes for CASSTQGVKNIQYF.

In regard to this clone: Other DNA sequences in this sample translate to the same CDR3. In DNA, the CDR3 is TGTGCCAGCAGTCTCAGGAATTCACCCCTCCACTTT. This translates into CASSLRNSPLHF. V is TRBV12-3 or TRBV12-4 and J is TRBJ1-6; no reliable D call. The CDR3 is made up of 12 amino acids. V lost 5 bases and J 7 bases, leaving 6 bases between the germline ends.

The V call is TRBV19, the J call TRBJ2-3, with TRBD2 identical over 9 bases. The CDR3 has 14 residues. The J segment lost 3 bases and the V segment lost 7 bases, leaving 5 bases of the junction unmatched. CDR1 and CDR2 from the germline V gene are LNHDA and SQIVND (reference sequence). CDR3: CASTAGGRTDTQYF. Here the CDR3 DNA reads TGTGCCAGTACGGCGGGGGGGCGTACAGATACGCAGTATTTT.

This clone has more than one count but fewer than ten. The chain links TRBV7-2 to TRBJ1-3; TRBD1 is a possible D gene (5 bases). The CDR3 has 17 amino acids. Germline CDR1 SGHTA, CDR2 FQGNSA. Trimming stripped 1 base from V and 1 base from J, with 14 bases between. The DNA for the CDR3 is TGTGCCAGCAGCTTAGTCGAGTCGGGGGGGTCTGGAAACACCATATATTTT. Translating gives CASSLVESGGSGNTIYF.

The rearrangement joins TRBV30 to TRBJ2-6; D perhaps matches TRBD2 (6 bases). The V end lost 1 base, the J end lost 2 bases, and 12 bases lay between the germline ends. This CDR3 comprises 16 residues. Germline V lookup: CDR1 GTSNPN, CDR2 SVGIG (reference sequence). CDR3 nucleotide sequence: TGTGCCTGGAGTGGGCAGGGAGGTCCTGGGGCCAACGTCCTGACTTTC. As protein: CAWSGQGGPGANVLTF.

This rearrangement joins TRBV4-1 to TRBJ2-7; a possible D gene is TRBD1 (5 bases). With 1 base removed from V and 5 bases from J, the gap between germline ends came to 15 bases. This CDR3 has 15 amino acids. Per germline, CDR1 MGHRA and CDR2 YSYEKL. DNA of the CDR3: TGCGCCAGCAGCCAAGGGTGGGGCTTTGGGGACGAGCAGTACTTC. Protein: CASSQGWGFGDEQYF.

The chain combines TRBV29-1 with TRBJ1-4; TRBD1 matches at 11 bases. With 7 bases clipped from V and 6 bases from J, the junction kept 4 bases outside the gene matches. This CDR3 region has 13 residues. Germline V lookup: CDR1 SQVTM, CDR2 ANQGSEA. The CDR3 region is CSAMGQGDEKLFF. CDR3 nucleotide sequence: TGCAGCGCGATGGGACAGGGGGATGAAAAACTGTTTTTT.

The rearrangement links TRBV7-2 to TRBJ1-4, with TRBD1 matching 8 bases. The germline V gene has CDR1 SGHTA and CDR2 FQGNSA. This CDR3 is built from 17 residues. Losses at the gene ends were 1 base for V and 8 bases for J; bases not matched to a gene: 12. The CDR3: CASSLDPRQGAGEKLFF. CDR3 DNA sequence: TGTGCCAGCAGCTTAGACCCCCGGCAGGGGGCGGGGGAAAAACTGTTTTTT.

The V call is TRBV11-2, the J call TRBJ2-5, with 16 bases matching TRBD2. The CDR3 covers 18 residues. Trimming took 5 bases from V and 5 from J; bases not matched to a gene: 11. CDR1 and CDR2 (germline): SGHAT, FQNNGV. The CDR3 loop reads CASSQGLAGGQRWETQYF. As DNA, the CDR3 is TGTGCCAGCAGCCAGGGACTAGCGGGGGGGCAGAGGTGGGAGACCCAGTACTTC.

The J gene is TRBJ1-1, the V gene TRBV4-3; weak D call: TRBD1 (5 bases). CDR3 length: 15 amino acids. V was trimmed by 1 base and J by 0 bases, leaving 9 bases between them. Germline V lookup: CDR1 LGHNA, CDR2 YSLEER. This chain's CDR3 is CASSQADSLNTEAFF. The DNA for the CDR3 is TGCGCCAGCAGCCAAGCAGACAGCTTGAACACTGAAGCTTTCTTT.

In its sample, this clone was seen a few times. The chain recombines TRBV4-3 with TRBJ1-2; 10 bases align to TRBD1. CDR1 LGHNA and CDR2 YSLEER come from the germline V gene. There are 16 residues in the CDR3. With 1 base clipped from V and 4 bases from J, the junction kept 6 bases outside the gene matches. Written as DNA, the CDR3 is TGCGCCAGCAGCCAAGCCCAAGGACAGGGGGGCTATGGCTACACCTTC. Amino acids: CASSQAQGQGGYGYTF.

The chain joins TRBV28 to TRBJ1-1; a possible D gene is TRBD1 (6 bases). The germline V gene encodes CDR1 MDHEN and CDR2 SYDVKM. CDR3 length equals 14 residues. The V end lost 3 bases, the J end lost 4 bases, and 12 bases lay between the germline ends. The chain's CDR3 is CASSFRGAGTEAFF. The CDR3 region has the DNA TGTGCCAGCAGTTTCAGGGGTGCCGGCACTGAAGCTTTCTTT.

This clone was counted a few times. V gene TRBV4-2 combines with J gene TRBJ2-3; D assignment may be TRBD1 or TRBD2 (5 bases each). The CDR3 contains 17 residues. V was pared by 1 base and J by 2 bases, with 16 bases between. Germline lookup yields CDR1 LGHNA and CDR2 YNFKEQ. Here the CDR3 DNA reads TGTGCCAGCAGCCAAGTGGGGACGGAATCACACACAGATACGCAGTATTTT. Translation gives CASSQVGTESHTDTQYF.

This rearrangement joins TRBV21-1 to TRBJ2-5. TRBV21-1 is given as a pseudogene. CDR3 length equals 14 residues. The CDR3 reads CASSKALPQETQYF. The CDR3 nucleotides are TGTGCCAGCAGCAAAGCTCTGCCACAAGAGACCCAGTACTTC.

The CDR3 protein is CASSYGGARGNTIYF. As DNA, the CDR3 is TGTGCCAGCAGTTACGGAGGGGCACGAGGAAACACCATATATTTT. J is TRBJ1-3 and V is TRBV6-6; possible D gene TRBD1, 5 bases. CDR3 size: 15 residues. V was cut by 2 bases and J by 4 bases, with 12 bases left in between. The germline V gene has CDR1 MNHNY and CDR2 SVGAGI (reference sequence).

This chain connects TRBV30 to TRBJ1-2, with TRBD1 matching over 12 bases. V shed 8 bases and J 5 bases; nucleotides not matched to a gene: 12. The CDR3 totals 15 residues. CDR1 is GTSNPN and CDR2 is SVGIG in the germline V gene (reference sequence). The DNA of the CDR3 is TGTGCCGGTGGGGACAGGGGGCGATCGTGGTATGGCTACACCTTC. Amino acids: CAGGDRGRSWYGYTF.

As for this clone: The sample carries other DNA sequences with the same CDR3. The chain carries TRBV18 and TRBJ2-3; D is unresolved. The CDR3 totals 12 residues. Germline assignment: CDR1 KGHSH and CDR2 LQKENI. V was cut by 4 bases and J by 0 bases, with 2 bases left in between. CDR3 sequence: CASSRSTDTQYF. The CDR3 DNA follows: TGTGCCAGCTCACGCAGCACAGATACGCAGTATTTT.

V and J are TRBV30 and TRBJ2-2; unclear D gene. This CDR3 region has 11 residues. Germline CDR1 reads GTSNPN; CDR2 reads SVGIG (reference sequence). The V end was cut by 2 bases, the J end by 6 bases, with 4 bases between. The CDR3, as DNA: TGTGCCTGGAGTTTTGCCGGGGAGCTGTTTTTT. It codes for CAWSFAGELFF.

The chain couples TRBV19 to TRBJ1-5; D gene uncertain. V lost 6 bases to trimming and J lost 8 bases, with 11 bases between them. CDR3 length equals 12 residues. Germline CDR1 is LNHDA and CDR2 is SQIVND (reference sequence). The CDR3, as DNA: TGTGCCAGTAGGTTAGGGAAAGAGCCCCAGCATTTT. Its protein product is CASRLGKEPQHF.